Each of the 32 T cell receptor beta chains below was sequenced from the same sample in a study of blood T cell repertoires in COVID-19. Assay: immunoSEQ multiplex PCR; the TCRdb copy retains only in-frame clones and omits some. In the table there are 300,000 to 350,000 clones, approximately 90% of which are singletons. Sequenced: PBMCs or T cells enriched from blood (not recorded which). The receptor set was obtained from a young woman who had been exposed to COVID-19.

This sequence joins TRBV3-1 (or the pseudogene TRBV3-2) and TRBJ2-7; no clear D gene. The CDR3 is 13 residues long. Trimming stripped 1 base from V and 6 bases from J, with 10 bases between. Per the germline V gene, CDR1 is LGHDT and CDR2 is YNNKEL (reference sequence). The CDR3 loop is CASSQVFSLEQYF. The CDR3 DNA sequence: TGTGCCAGCAGCCAAGTTTTTTCTCTCGAGCAGTACTTC.

This chain connects TRBV3-1 (or the pseudogene TRBV3-2) to TRBJ1-5; D gene unclear. V dropped 0 bases and J dropped 9 bases, with 15 bases sitting between them. The CDR3 totals 15 residues. Germline V gives CDR1 LGHDT, CDR2 YNNKEL (reference sequence). The CDR3 DNA sequence: TGTGCCAGCAGCCAAGATATAGATGTCCTAATGCCCCAGCATTTT. Its translation: CASSQDIDVLMPQHF.

The rearrangement uses TRBV10-3 and TRBJ2-3, with a tentative D call TRBD1 (6 bases). This CDR3 spans 13 amino acids. V shed 6 bases and J shed 2 bases, with 9 bases lying between them. Germline loops: CDR1 ENHRY, CDR2 SYGVKD. The CDR3 here is CAISRQDTDTQYF. CDR3 nucleotides: TGTGCCATCAGCCGACAGGACACAGATACGCAGTATTTT.

There are a few counts of this clone. The chain carries TRBV27 and TRBJ1-1, with a tentative D call TRBD1 (5 bases). This CDR3 has 13 residues. CDR1 is MNHEY and CDR2 is SMNVEV in the germline V gene (reference sequence). V was pared by 6 bases and J by 8 bases, with 16 bases between. CDR3 DNA: TGTGCCAGCAGCCCCCGGGGGGGAGGGGAAGCTTTCTTT. The encoded protein is CASSPRGGGEAFF.

In its sample, this clone was seen a few times. The gene calls are TRBV19 and TRBJ1-2; no clear D gene. This CDR3 is built from 12 residues. V dropped 3 bases and J dropped 8 bases, with 10 bases sitting between them. Germline CDR1 LNHDA, CDR2 SQIVND (reference sequence). In DNA, the CDR3 is TGTGCCAGTAGTATGACCGGGTCCGGCTACACCTTC. Its translation: CASSMTGSGYTF.

In this sample, this clone turned up once. The DNA of the CDR3 is TGTGCCAGCAGTTACTCGGCGGGGAACGAAAAACTGTTTTTT. It is translated as CASSYSAGNEKLFF. This chain uses TRBV6-5 with TRBJ1-4; D gene ambiguous. CDR3 length: 14 amino acids. Germline CDR1 and CDR2: MNHEY and SVGAGI. Trimming stripped 0 bases from V and 8 bases from J, with 10 bases between.

A few counts support this clone. The rearrangement joins TRBV7-9 to TRBJ1-2, with D perhaps matching TRBD1 (6 bases). This CDR3 is built from 12 residues. V lost 2 bases and J lost 13, with 14 bases in between. The V gene's germline CDR1 is SEHNR and CDR2 FQNEAQ (reference sequence). The CDR3 is CASSLMQGLTTF. In DNA form, the CDR3 reads TGTGCCAGCAGCTTAATGCAGGGGTTAACCACCTTC. Variable domain in full (rest from reference TRBV7-9 and TRBJ1-2): DTGVSQNPRHKITKRGQNVTFRCDPISEHNRLYWYRQTLGQGPEFLTYFQNEAQLEKSRLLSDRFSAERPKGSFSTLEIQRTEQGDSAMYLCASSLMQGLTTFGSGTRLTVV.

The V and J genes are TRBV30 and TRBJ1-2, with D possibly being TRBD1 (6 bases). The CDR3 has 15 residues. The V and J ends lost 0 bases and 4 bases respectively, with 15 bases between them. The germline CDR1 and CDR2 sequences are GTSNPN and SVGIG (reference sequence). This chain's CDR3 is CAWSVGGAGPYGYTF. Written as DNA, the CDR3 is TGTGCCTGGAGTGTTGGGGGGGCTGGGCCCTATGGCTACACCTTC.

The rearrangement links TRBV10-3 to TRBJ1-1; the match to TRBD1 covers 7 bases. The junction had 11 bases not matched to a gene; V was cut back by 6 bases and J by 10 bases. The length of the CDR3 is 13 residues. Germline loops: CDR1 ENHRY, CDR2 SYGVKD. CDR3 amino acids: CAISKTGNEGAFF. CDR3 coding DNA: TGTGCCATCAGCAAGACAGGGAACGAGGGAGCTTTCTTT.

The gene calls are TRBV4-2 and TRBJ1-2; unclear D gene. Germline V gene sequence: CDR1 LGHNA, CDR2 YNFKEQ. This CDR3 comprises 16 residues. With 4 bases removed from V and 5 bases from J, the gap between germline ends came to 20 bases. CDR3 DNA: TGTGCCAGCAGCCCCCGGGCTATAGCGACCAGATATGGCTACACCTTC. Its protein product is CASSPRAIATRYGYTF.

CDR3 protein: CASGFAGNTEAFF. In nucleotides, the CDR3 is TGTGCCAGCGGGTTTGCGGGGAACACTGAAGCTTTCTTT. The rearrangement joins TRBV2 to TRBJ1-1, with D hard to call. Germline loops: CDR1 SNHLY, CDR2 FYNNEI. V dropped 8 bases and J dropped 1 base, with 11 bases sitting between them. This CDR3 is built from 13 residues.

This chain connects TRBV15 to TRBJ2-7, with 9 bases that match TRBD1. The CDR3 is 14 amino acids. The J segment lost 3 bases and the V segment lost 4 bases, leaving 4 bases of the junction unmatched. From germline, CDR1 is LNHNV and CDR2 YYDKDF (reference sequence). As DNA, the CDR3 is TGTGCCACCAGCAAGCCGGGACAGGGCTACGAGCAGTACTTC. Amino acids: CATSKPGQGYEQYF.

The J gene is TRBJ1-5, the V gene TRBV25-1; no clear D gene. The CDR3 consists of 14 residues. The germline V gene has CDR1 MGHDK and CDR2 SYGVNS. V was trimmed by 5 bases and J by 6 bases, leaving 14 bases between them. The CDR3 DNA is TGTGCCAGCAGTCCCCTCGGGGAGAGTCAGCCCCAGCATTTT. Its protein is CASSPLGESQPQHF.

V gene TRBV27 combines with J gene TRBJ1-6; D gene uncertain. Looked up from germline, CDR1 is MNHEY and CDR2 is SMNVEV (reference sequence). The CDR3 is 17 residues long. The ends were cut back, 3 bases at V and 0 bases at J, with 12 bases in the middle. The CDR3 DNA sequence: TGTGCCAGCAGTTTTGGGCATGGGAGCTCCTATAATTCACCCCTCCACTTT. Its translation is CASSFGHGSSYNSPLHF.

The chain couples TRBV18 to TRBJ1-4; D is uncertain. Trimming pared 3 bases from V and 8 bases from J, leaving 10 bases between. The length of the CDR3 is 13 residues. Germline CDR1 and CDR2: KGHSH and LQKENI. The CDR3 DNA is TGTGCCAGCTCACCCGATGTGAGGGAAAAACTGTTTTTT. Protein sequence: CASSPDVREKLFF.

The rearrangement uses TRBV18 and TRBJ1-4; TRBD1 is a possible D gene (6 bases). Between the trimmed V and J ends, which lost 4 bases and 8 bases, there was a span of 14 bases. Germline CDR1 reads KGHSH; CDR2 reads LQKENI. The CDR3 has 14 amino acids. CDR3 region: CASSRRQVSEKLFF. DNA of the CDR3: TGTGCCAGCTCACGCCGACAGGTTTCCGAAAAACTGTTTTTT.

The rearrangement joins TRBV13 to TRBJ1-5; D gene unclear. The length of the CDR3 is 14 residues. Trimming pared 0 bases from V and 3 bases from J, leaving 6 bases between. Germline V CDR1 and CDR2: PRHDT, FYEKMQ (reference sequence). The CDR3 bases are TGTGCCAGCAGCTTAGGGGGCCCCAATCAGCCCCAGCATTTT. Its protein product is CASSLGGPNQPQHF.

The V gene is TRBV4-3, the J gene TRBJ2-5, with 10 nucleotides matching TRBD2. V shed 0 bases and J 5 bases; nucleotides not matched to a gene: 12. Germline loops: CDR1 LGHNA, CDR2 YSLEER. This CDR3 contains 18 residues. CDR3 nucleotide sequence: TGCGCCAGCAGCCAAGATGGAATAGCGGGGGGCCCCTGGGAGACCCAGTACTTC. The encoded protein is CASSQDGIAGGPWETQYF.

This chain uses TRBV11-3 with TRBJ1-1; D perhaps matches TRBD1 (5 bases). The CDR3 has 14 residues. The germline V gene has CDR1 SGHNT and CDR2 YENEEA. V lost 7 bases and J 1 base, leaving 13 bases between the germline ends. The CDR3 region is CASTRPQGNTEAFF. CDR3 DNA sequence: TGTGCCAGCACCCGCCCTCAGGGGAACACTGAAGCTTTCTTT.

V usage is TRBV10-3 and J usage is TRBJ1-3; D unresolved. CDR1 ENHRY and CDR2 SYGVKD come from the germline V gene. V lost 5 bases and J lost 4, with 3 bases in between. The CDR3 has 11 amino acids. The CDR3 spells CAISTGNTIYF. CDR3 DNA sequence: TGTGCCATCAGTACAGGAAACACCATATATTTT.

This chain connects TRBV4-2 to TRBJ1-1, with 8 bases matching TRBD1. V shed 4 bases, J shed 3 bases, and the junction held 10 bases outside the gene matches. The CDR3 is made up of 16 amino acids. CDR1 and CDR2 (germline): LGHNA, YNFKEQ. The CDR3 DNA follows: TGTGCCAGCAGCCGACACAGGGGGAAATCGGACACTGAAGCTTTCTTT. Translating gives CASSRHRGKSDTEAFF.

The chain links TRBV18 to TRBJ2-7; 8 bases align to TRBD2. Germline-derived CDR1 and CDR2 are KGHSH and LQKENI. V was clipped by 3 bases and J by 0 bases; unmatched bases: 16. The CDR3 totals 19 residues. CDR3 sequence (DNA): TGTGCCAGCTCACCCATGTTAAAGCGGGGGCAACCGTACTCCTACGAGCAGTACTTC. It yields the protein CASSPMLKRGQPYSYEQYF.

The rearrangement joins TRBV3-1 (or the pseudogene TRBV3-2) to TRBJ2-2, with 8 positions matching TRBD2. The germline gives CDR1 LGHDT, CDR2 YNNKEL (reference sequence). The CDR3 is 14 amino acids. With V trimmed by 4 bases and J by 6 bases, 4 bases remained unmatched. In DNA form, the CDR3 reads TGTGCCAGCAGCCTCCGGGGGGGGGCCGGGGAGCTGTTTTTT. Translation: CASSLRGGAGELFF.

V is TRBV15 and J is TRBJ2-3; 9 nucleotides line up with TRBD1. Germline-derived CDR1 and CDR2 are LNHNV and YYDKDF (reference sequence). V gave up 4 bases and J gave up 3 bases; unmatched junction bases: 2. CDR3 length: 14 amino acids. The CDR3 bases are TGTGCCACCAGCATGGGGACAGGGACAGATACGCAGTATTTT. Encoded protein: CATSMGTGTDTQYF.

The chain couples TRBV4-2 to TRBJ1-1, with D unclear. Trimming took 4 bases from V and 3 from J, leaving 15 bases between them. This CDR3 spans 15 amino acids. Germline V gene data show CDR1 as LGHNA and CDR2 as YNFKEQ. CDR3 sequence (DNA): TGTGCCAGCAGCCGCCTTCGGGGAGGAGACACTGAAGCTTTCTTT. This encodes CASSRLRGGDTEAFF.

J is TRBJ1-1 and V is TRBV19, with D unresolved. This CDR3 region has 14 residues. The V end lost 1 base, the J end lost 1 base, and 7 bases lay between the germline ends. Germline-derived CDR1 and CDR2 are LNHDA and SQIVND (reference sequence). CDR3 in amino acids: CASSIGHQNTEAFF. The DNA for the CDR3 is TGTGCCAGTAGTATAGGGCACCAGAACACTGAAGCTTTCTTT.

The chain employs TRBV6-1 and TRBJ1-2; possible D gene TRBD1, 6 bases. This CDR3 spans 14 amino acids. V was trimmed by 1 base and J by 6 bases, leaving 12 bases between them. Germline CDR1 is MNHNS and CDR2 is SASEGT. In DNA form, the CDR3 reads TGTGCCAGCAGTGAAGGGGTGGGGGCCCATGGCTACACCTTC. Translated: CASSEGVGAHGYTF.

The gene calls are TRBV4-1 and TRBJ1-5; no clear D. Looked up from germline, CDR1 is MGHRA and CDR2 is YSYEKL. The V gene lost 0 bases and the J gene lost 7 bases, with 10 bases spanning the gap. The CDR3 extends over 14 amino acids. The CDR3 coding sequence is TGCGCCAGCAGCCAAGAGGGAGGACGGCAGCCCCAGCATTTT. As protein: CASSQEGGRQPQHF.

This chain links TRBV19 with TRBJ1-3; D call uncertain. V was shortened by 4 bases and J by 0 bases, with 7 bases between the two germline ends. The CDR3 loop spans 14 amino acids. The germline V gene encodes CDR1 LNHDA and CDR2 SQIVND (reference sequence). The CDR3 bases are TGTGCCAGTAGTAACAGCCTCTCTGGAAACACCATATATTTT. As protein: CASSNSLSGNTIYF.

The rearrangement uses TRBV18 and TRBJ2-7, with a possible D match to TRBD1 (6 bases). The CDR3 spans 16 residues. Germline V lookup: CDR1 KGHSH, CDR2 LQKENI. Trimming took 3 bases from V and 5 from J, leaving 20 bases between them. CDR3 nucleotide sequence: TGTGCCAGCTCACCCTCAAGACAGGAGGTTGTCAACGAGCAGTACTTC. This encodes CASSPSRQEVVNEQYF.

CDR3 residues: CASSVLAGEFYEQYF. DNA for the CDR3: TGTGCCAGCAGTGTCCTAGCGGGGGAATTCTACGAGCAGTACTTC. This chain uses TRBV27 with TRBJ2-7; 10 bases map to TRBD2. Losses at the gene ends were 5 bases for V and 3 bases for J; bases not matched to a gene: 7. This CDR3 comprises 15 residues. Germline values: CDR1 MNHEY, CDR2 SMNVEV (reference sequence).

Comments on this clone: The junction and the germline gene differ at one end; a read error may be behind it. The chain couples TRBV15 to TRBJ1-2, with TRBD1 identical over 9 bases. The CDR3 consists of 15 residues. Germline V gene lookup returns CDR1 LNHNV and CDR2 YYDKDF (reference sequence). CDR3: CATRRDRDEHYGYTF. The CDR3 bases are TGTGCCACCCGCAGGGACAGGGATGAACACTATGGCTACACCTTC.